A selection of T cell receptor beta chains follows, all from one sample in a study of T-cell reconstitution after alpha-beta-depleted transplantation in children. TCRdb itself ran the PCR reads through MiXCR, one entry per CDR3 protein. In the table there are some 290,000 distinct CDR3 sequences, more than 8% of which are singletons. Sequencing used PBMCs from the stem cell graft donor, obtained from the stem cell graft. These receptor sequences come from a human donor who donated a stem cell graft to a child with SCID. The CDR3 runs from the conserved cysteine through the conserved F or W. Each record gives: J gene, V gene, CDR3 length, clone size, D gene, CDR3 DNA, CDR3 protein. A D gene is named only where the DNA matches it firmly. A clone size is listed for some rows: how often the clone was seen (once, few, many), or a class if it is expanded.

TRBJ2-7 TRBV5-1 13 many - TGCGCCAGCAGCTTTGGAGGGGATTACGAGCAGTACTTC CASSFGGDYEQYF
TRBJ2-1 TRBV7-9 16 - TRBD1 TGTGCCAGCAGCTTAGACAGACAGGGGAAGTACAATGAGCAGTTCTTC CASSLDRQGKYNEQFF
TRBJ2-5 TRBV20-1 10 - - TGCAGTGCCCTCCGGGAGACCCAGTACTTC CSALRETQYF
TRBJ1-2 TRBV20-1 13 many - TGCAGTGCTAGAGGTGACGGGAACTATGGCTACACCTTC CSARGDGNYGYTF
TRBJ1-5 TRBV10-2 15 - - TGCGCCAGCACTTCCGACAGGACACTCAATCAGCCCCAGCATTTT CASTSDRTLNQPQHF
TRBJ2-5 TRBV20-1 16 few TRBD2 TGCAGTGCTAGATCTTGGACTAGCGGGGTGGGAGAGACCCAGTACTTC CSARSWTSGVGETQYF
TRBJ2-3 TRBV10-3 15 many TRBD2 TGTGCCATCAGTGACGGCGGGGGATACACAGATACGCAGTATTTT CAISDGGGYTDTQYF
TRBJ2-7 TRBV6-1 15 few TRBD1 TGTGCCAGCAGTAAAGGACAGGGGGCGGCCTACGAGCAGTACTTC CASSKGQGAAYEQYF
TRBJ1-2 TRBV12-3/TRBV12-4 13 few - TGTGCCAGCACTCCGGGAATAACCTATGGCTACACCTTC CASTPGITYGYTF
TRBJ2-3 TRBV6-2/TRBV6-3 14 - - TGTGCCAGCAATGTTGGGGCCCCTAACGGAGGGCAGTATTTT CASNVGAPNGGQYF
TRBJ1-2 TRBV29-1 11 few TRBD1 TGCAGCGCCGGACAGGGAGGCGGCTACACCTTC CSAGQGGGYTF
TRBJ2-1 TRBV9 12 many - TGTGCCAGCAGCCTCAACCTAGACGAGCAGTTCTTC CASSLNLDEQFF
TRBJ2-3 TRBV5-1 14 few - TGCGCCAGCAGCTTGGACTCGAATTGGGATACGCAGTATTTT CASSLDSNWDTQYF
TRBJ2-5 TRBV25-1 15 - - TGTGCCAGCAGTGATCTTCGGGACGGGCAAGAGACCCAGTACTTC CASSDLRDGQETQYF
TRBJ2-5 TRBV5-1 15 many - TGCGCCAGCAGCTCGGGACTTTCGAAACAAGAGACCCAGTACTTC CASSSGLSKQETQYF
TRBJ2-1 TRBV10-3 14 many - TGTGCCATCAGATCTCCCGGAGGGGACAATGAGCAGTTCTTC CAIRSPGGDNEQFF
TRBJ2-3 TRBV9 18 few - TGTGCCAGCAGCGTAGAGGTTCGGGGGCATTCGCCCACAGATACGCAGTATTTT CASSVEVRGHSPTDTQYF
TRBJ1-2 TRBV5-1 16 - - TGCGCCAGCAGCTTTGGTACAGACGCCATATCTTATGGCTACACCTTC CASSFGTDAISYGYTF
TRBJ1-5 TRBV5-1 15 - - TGCGCCAGCAGCTTGGAATGTGGTAACAATCAGCCCCAGCATTTT CASSLECGNNQPQHF
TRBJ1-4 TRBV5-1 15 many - TGCGCCAGCAGCGCGGGGAAAAGCCGTAATGAAAAACTGTTTTTT CASSAGKSRNEKLFF
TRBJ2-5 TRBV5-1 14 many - TGCGCCAGCAGCCCCGACTTGTACCAAGAGACCCAGTACTTC CASSPDLYQETQYF
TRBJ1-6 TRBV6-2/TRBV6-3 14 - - TGTGCCAGCAGTACTCGACAGTTTTATTCAACCCTCCACTTT CASSTRQFYSTLHF
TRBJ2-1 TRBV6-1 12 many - TGTGCCAGCAGTGAACAGGGCACTGAGCAGTTCTTC CASSEQGTEQFF
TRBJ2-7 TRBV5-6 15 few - TGTGCCAGCAGCTTGTTTCGGGCGGACACCTACGAGCAGTACTTC CASSLFRADTYEQYF
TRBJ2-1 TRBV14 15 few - TGTGCCAGCAGCCAAGAAAGGATCCCGCGCGTCGAGCAGTTCTTC CASSQERIPRVEQFF
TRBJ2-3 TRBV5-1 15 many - TGCGCCAGCAGCTTGATATTCCCGAGCGCAGATACGCAGTATTTT CASSLIFPSADTQYF
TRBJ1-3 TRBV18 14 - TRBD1 TGTGCCAGCTCACCGGGACAGGGTGGAAACACCATATATTTT CASSPGQGGNTIYF
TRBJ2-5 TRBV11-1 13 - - TGTGCCAGCAGCTTAGGGGACATAGAGACCCAGTACTTC CASSLGDIETQYF
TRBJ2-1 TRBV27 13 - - TGTGCCAGCAGCCCACTCATTGGGAATGAGCAGTTCTTC CASSPLIGNEQFF
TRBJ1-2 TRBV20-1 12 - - TGCAGTGCTAGTGGCAGTACTAGTGGCTACACCTTC CSASGSTSGYTF
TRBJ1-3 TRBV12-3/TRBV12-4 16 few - TGTGCCAGCAGTCCGTCCGGACAGTACTCTGGAAACACCATATATTTT CASSPSGQYSGNTIYF
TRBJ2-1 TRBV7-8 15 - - TGTGCCAGCATGGTTCGGGTCAGCTCCTACAATGAGCAGTTCTTC CASMVRVSSYNEQFF
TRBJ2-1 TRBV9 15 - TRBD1 TGTGCCAGCAGCGTATTCGGGCAGGGGGCGAATGAGCAGTTCTTC CASSVFGQGANEQFF
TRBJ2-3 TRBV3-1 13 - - TGTGCCAGCAGCCAGACAGACACAGATACGCAGTATTTT CASSQTDTDTQYF
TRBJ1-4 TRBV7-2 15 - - TGTGCCAGCAGCTTAGTAGGCAGTGGTAATGAAAAACTGTTTTTT CASSLVGSGNEKLFF
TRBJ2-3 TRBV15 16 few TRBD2 TGTGCCACCAGCAGAGCCTCTAGCGGGAGCACAGATACGCAGTATTTT CATSRASSGSTDTQYF
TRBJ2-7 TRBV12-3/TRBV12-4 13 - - TGTGCCAGCAGTTTACGTGGAGGGTCCGAGCAGTACTTC CASSLRGGSEQYF
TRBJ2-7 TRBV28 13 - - TGTGCCAGCAGTTCGGCTGCAACCTACGAGCAGTACTTC CASSSAATYEQYF
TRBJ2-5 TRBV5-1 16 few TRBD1 TGCGCCAGCAGCTTGGTACGCAACAGGGGCCAAGAGACCCAGTACTTC CASSLVRNRGQETQYF
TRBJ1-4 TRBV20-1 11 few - TGCAGTGCTCGCGATAGGGAAAAACTGTTTTTT CSARDREKLFF
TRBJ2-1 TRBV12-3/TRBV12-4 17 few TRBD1 TGTGCCAGCAGTTTAGCGCGAGGACAGGGCTCCTACAATGAGCAGTTCTTC CASSLARGQGSYNEQFF
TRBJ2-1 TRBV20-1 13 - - TGCAGTGCTAGAGATTTTGGGCGGAATGAGCAGTTCTTC CSARDFGRNEQFF
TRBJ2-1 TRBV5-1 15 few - TGCGCCAGCAGCTTGAAGGGGTCGGCCTACAATGAGCAGTTCTTC CASSLKGSAYNEQFF
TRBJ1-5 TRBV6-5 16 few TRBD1 TGTGCCAGCAGTACTCGGGACAGGGATAGCAATCAGCCCCAGCATTTT CASSTRDRDSNQPQHF
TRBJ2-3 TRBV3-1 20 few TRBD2 TGTGCCAGCAGCCAAGATTTTCGGACTAGCGGGGGGATCCGCACAGATACGCAGTATTTT CASSQDFRTSGGIRTDTQYF
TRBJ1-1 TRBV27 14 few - TGTGCCAGCAGTTTGCAGCCTAGGAACACTGAAGCTTTCTTT CASSLQPRNTEAFF
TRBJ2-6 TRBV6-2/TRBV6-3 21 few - TGTGCCAGCAGTTACTCGACGGTTGACAGAGTAAAGAGCTCTGGGGCCAACGTCCTGACTTTC CASSYSTVDRVKSSGANVLTF
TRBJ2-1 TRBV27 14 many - TGTGCCAGCAGGGTTGGGCCGAGCAACAATGAGCAGTTCTTC CASRVGPSNNEQFF
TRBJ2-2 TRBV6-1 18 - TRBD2 TGTGCCAGCAGTGAATGGGCTAGCGGGGGCCCAGGGTACGGGGAGCTGTTTTTT CASSEWASGGPGYGELFF
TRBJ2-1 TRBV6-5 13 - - TGTGCCAGCAGTTACTCTGAGCGACATGAGCAGTTCTTC CASSYSERHEQFF
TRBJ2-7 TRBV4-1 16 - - TGCGCCAGCAGCCACAGTACGGGGACATCCGACTACGAGCAGTACTTC CASSHSTGTSDYEQYF
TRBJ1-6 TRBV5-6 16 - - TGTGCCAGCAGCCTCAGGGAGGGCTCCTATAATTCACCCCTCCACTTT CASSLREGSYNSPLHF
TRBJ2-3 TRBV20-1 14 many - TGCAGTGCTAGAACAGGGTCAAGCACAGATACGCAGTATTTT CSARTGSSTDTQYF
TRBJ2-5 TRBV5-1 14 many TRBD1 TGCGCCAGCAGCGCGGGACAGGGATTAGAGACCCAGTACTTC CASSAGQGLETQYF
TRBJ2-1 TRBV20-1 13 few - TGCAGTGCTCCCCTAAAGTGGGACTCTGAGCAGTTCTTC CSAPLKWDSEQFF
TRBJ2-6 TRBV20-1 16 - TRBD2 TGCAGTGCTACCCCGCTAGCGGGGATAGGGGCCAACGTCCTGACTTTC CSATPLAGIGANVLTF
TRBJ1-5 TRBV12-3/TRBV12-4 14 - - TGTGCCAGCAGTCCAGCCGGAGATGGGCAGCCCCAGCATTTT CASSPAGDGQPQHF
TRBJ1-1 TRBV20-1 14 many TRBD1 TGCAGTGCTAAGCGACCCGGACAGGTCGCTGAAGCTTTCTTT CSAKRPGQVAEAFF
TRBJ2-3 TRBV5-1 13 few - TGCGCCAGCGCTCCGGGGCGGGACAGCCTCCAGTATTTT CASAPGRDSLQYF
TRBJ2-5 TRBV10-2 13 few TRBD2 TGCGCCAGTCAACCCCAACTAGCGGTAGCCCAGTACTTC CASQPQLAVAQYF